There are a few counts of the clone carrying this TCR beta chain. The antigen is not known. The sample originates from a study of response to subunit inactivated influenza vaccine. Notes on the study in general: It was the authors' suggestion that each seasonal influenza vaccination recruits few new T cells.

The ends were cut back, 4 bases at V and 10 bases at J, with 16 bases in the middle. This CDR3 is built from 13 residues. The germline gives CDR1 MNHEY, CDR2 SVGAGI. TCRdb re-called the RT-PCR reads through MiXCR, storing one row per CDR3 protein. Seen here are 700,000 to 800,000 distinct CDR3 sequences, approximately 17% observed once, and the top ten hold roughly a tenth. This sequence originates from a man aged 50 to 59 who received an inactivated influenza vaccine. This rearrangement joins TRBV6-5 to TRBJ1-1; D unresolved. Sample: PBMCs from blood, taken about 5 days after vaccination. CDR3 sequence (DNA): TGTGCCAGCAGTTCCGTATCCTGGCGCGCAGCTTTCTTT. This sequence encodes CASSSVSWRAAFF.